The T cell receptor (beta chain) described here comes from a study of T-cell reconstitution after alpha-beta-depleted transplantation in children. This clonotype has a handful of counts. This sample's TCRbeta library carried unique molecular identifier barcodes. TCRdb used MiXCR to reprocess the PCR reads, holding one entry per CDR3 protein. The sample consists of 250,000 to 350,000 distinct CDR3 sequences, 9.9% of them appearing once. Per germline, CDR1 LNHDA and CDR2 SQIVND (reference sequence). V shed 1 base, J shed 8 bases, and the junction held 9 bases outside the gene matches. The CDR3 totals 15 residues.

Source: PBMCs from the stem cell graft donor, taken from the stem cell graft. The chain employs TRBV19 and TRBJ2-5; 8 nucleotides align to TRBD1. This TCR was recovered from a human donor who donated a stem cell graft to a child with SCID. This CDR3 is CASSIAPDREFTQYF. For the CDR3, the DNA is TGTGCCAGTAGTATAGCTCCGGACAGGGAGTTTACCCAGTACTTC. Drawing the rest from reference TRBV19 and TRBJ2-5, the complete variable domain is DGGITQSPKYLFRKEGQNVTLSCEQNLNHDAMYWYRQDPGQGLRLIYYSQIVNDFQKGDIAEGYSVSREKKESFPLTVTSAQKNPTAFYLCASSIAPDREFTQYFGPGTRLLVL.